These T cell receptor beta chains were read from a single sample in a study of blood T cells in healthy people across ages. One entry per CDR3 protein, called by TCRdb with MiXCR from the 5' RACE reads. The repertoire holds hundreds of thousands of distinct CDR3 sequences, with approximately 25% as singletons. Separately, the same data were catalogued under a study of T cells of mothers and their children.

Sequencing was performed on blood. The source is a boy aged 5-17 years in good health. Both conserved end residues are part of each CDR3. Each record gives: D gene, clone size, J gene, V gene, CDR3 protein, CDR3 DNA. A D gene is named only where the DNA matches it firmly. Rows may omit the clone size; those that give it use once, few, many or a size class.

TRBD2,few,TRBJ2-7,TRBV20-1,CSARAGGPQGSSEQYF,TGCAGTGCTAGGGCGGGGGGCCCTCAGGGGTCGTCCGAGCAGTACTTC
TRBD1,few,TRBJ1-3,TRBV6-6,CASSYSGQATGNTIYF,TGTGCCAGCAGTTACTCGGGACAGGCTACAGGAAACACCATATATTTT
.,few,TRBJ2-5,TRBV7-9,CASSLVGFAVF,TGTGCCAGCAGCTTAGTGGGGTTCGCGGTCTTC
TRBD2,.,TRBJ2-5,TRBV7-2,CASSAGLPEETQYF,TGTGCCAGCAGCGCGGGACTACCCGAGGAGACCCAGTACTTC
.,many,TRBJ2-7,TRBV29-1,CSVDQGVNYEQYF,TGCAGCGTTGATCAGGGAGTAAACTACGAGCAGTACTTC
.,.,TRBJ1-1,TRBV6-5,CASSYTNYWTEAFF,TGTGCCAGCAGTTACACTAACTACTGGACTGAAGCTTTCTTT
.,few,TRBJ1-2,TRBV10-3,CAISESDPRDYGYTF,TGTGCCATCAGTGAGTCGGACCCCAGGGATTATGGCTACACCTTC
.,.,TRBJ2-5,TRBV2,CASGGRALKGETQYF,TGTGCCAGTGGTGGACGGGCACTTAAAGGGGAGACCCAGTACTTC
.,.,TRBJ2-4,TRBV28,CASSTSPEGRNIQYF,TGTGCCAGCAGTACCTCTCCCGAGGGGCGAAACATTCAGTACTTC
.,few,TRBJ1-1,TRBV11-2,CAIPGQGGNTEAFF,TGTGCCATCCCCGGTCAGGGAGGGAACACTGAAGCTTTCTTT
.,few,TRBJ1-4,TRBV6-2/TRBV6-3,CASSYSIQGGKLFF,TGTGCCAGCAGTTACTCGATCCAAGGGGGAAAACTGTTTTTT
TRBD2,.,TRBJ2-1,TRBV6-6,CASSPRTSGTGEQFF,TGTGCCAGCAGTCCGCGGACTAGCGGGACCGGTGAGCAGTTCTTC
.,few,TRBJ1-4,TRBV27,CASKPGRGNEKLFF,TGTGCCAGCAAACCGGGACGGGGGAATGAAAAACTGTTTTTT
.,.,TRBJ1-2,TRBV5-1,CASAGAYGYTF,TGCGCCAGCGCCGGGGCCTATGGCTACACCTTC
TRBD1,.,TRBJ1-1,TRBV5-1,CASSTRGQAFF,TGCGCCAGCAGCACCAGGGGGCAGGCTTTCTTT
.,few,TRBJ2-5,TRBV7-9,CASSLGRVVEETQYF,TGTGCCAGCAGCTTAGGTCGGGTTGTGGAAGAGACCCAGTACTTC
.,.,TRBJ1-1,TRBV5-1,CASSLQGVITEAFF,TGCGCCAGCAGCTTACAAGGGGTTATAACTGAAGCTTTCTTT
.,.,TRBJ2-5,TRBV28,CASSFSRGSETQYF,TGTGCCAGCAGTTTTAGCAGGGGATCGGAGACCCAGTACTTC
TRBD2,few,TRBJ2-1,TRBV10-3,CAISDLAGDNEQSF,TGTGCCATCAGTGACCTAGCGGGAGACAATGAGCAGTCCTTC
.,few,TRBJ2-5,TRBV12-3/TRBV12-4,CASTSSESRQETQYF,TGTGCCAGCACCAGCTCCGAGTCAAGACAAGAGACCCAGTACTTC
.,.,TRBJ1-2,TRBV7-2,CTSGLSSILTSCTF,TGTACCAGCGGCTTATCCTCGATCCTAACTAGCTGCACCTTC
.,.,TRBJ1-2,TRBV29-1,CSSYNGGDMGDYGYTF,TGCAGCTCCTATAACGGGGGCGATATGGGGGACTATGGCTACACCTTC
.,.,TRBJ2-4,TRBV7-9,CASSLYGVGKNIQYF,TGTGCCAGCAGCTTATACGGGGTGGGCAAAAACATTCAGTACTTC
.,few,TRBJ2-5,TRBV28,CASSSPSIETQYF,TGTGCCAGCAGTTCTCCGAGTATAGAGACCCAGTACTTC
TRBD1,few,TRBJ2-5,TRBV4-3,CASSQAAGGQETQYF,TGCGCCAGCAGCCAAGCGGCAGGGGGCCAAGAGACCCAGTACTTC
TRBD2,.,TRBJ2-5,TRBV13,CASSSRGGAQTQYF,TGTGCCAGCAGCTCCCGGGGGGGCGCACAGACCCAGTACTTC
TRBD1,.,TRBJ1-2,TRBV19,CASSKTGPGYTF,TGTGCCAGTAGTAAGACAGGGCCTGGCTACACCTTC
.,few,TRBJ2-7,TRBV7-9,CASVQGPEQYF,TGTGCCAGCGTCCAGGGGCCCGAGCAGTACTTC
.,.,TRBJ2-1,TRBV4-1,CASSPSEDNEQFF,TGCGCCAGCAGTCCGTCCGAGGACAATGAGCAGTTCTTC
TRBD2,few,TRBJ2-3,TRBV7-9,CASSSLAETDTQYF,TGTGCCAGCAGCTCTCTAGCGGAGACAGATACGCAGTATTTT
TRBD2,few,TRBJ2-7,TRBV5-5,CASSGAGRSYEQYF,TGTGCCAGCAGCGGAGCGGGGAGATCCTACGAGCAGTACTTC
TRBD1,.,TRBJ1-3,TRBV12-3/TRBV12-4,CASRPGQASVGNTIYF,TGTGCCAGCAGACCGGGACAGGCCTCCGTCGGAAACACCATATATTTT
.,few,TRBJ1-5,TRBV7-6,CASSLEAPGQPQHF,TGTGCCAGCAGCTTAGAGGCCCCCGGGCAGCCCCAGCATTTT
TRBD2,.,TRBJ2-5,TRBV29-1,CSVVAGGETQYF,TGCAGCGTGGTAGCGGGAGGAGAGACCCAGTACTTC
.,.,TRBJ2-2,TRBV7-6,CASSLGPEPEPGELFF,TGTGCCAGCAGCTTGGGACCGGAGCCCGAACCGGGGGAGCTGTTTTTT
.,few,TRBJ1-5,TRBV11-2,CASSLGLGDQPQHF,TGTGCCAGCAGCTTGGGGTTAGGGGATCAGCCCCAGCATTTT
.,.,TRBJ2-7,TRBV7-2,CASSLGEGLFSYEQYF,TGTGCCAGCAGCTTAGGAGAAGGTCTGTTCTCCTACGAGCAGTACTTC